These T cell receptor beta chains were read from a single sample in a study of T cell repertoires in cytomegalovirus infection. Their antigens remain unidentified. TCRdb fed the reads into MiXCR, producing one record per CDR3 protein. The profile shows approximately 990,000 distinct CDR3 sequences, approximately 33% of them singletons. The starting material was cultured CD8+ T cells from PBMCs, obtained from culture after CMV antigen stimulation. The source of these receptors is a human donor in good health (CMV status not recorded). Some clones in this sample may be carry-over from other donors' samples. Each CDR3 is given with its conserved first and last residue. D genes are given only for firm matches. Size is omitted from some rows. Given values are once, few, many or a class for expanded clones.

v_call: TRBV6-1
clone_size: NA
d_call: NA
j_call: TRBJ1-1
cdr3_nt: TGTGCCAGCAGTGAAGCCGGTTTCTTT
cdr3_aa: CASSEAGFF

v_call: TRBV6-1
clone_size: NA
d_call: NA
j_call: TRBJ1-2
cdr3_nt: TGTGCCACCTGGACGCCAGGCGATTATGGCTACACCTTC
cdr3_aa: CATWTPGDYGYTF

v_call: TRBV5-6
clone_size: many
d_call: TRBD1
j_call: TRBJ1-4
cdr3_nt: TGTGCCAGCAGCCCTGGGACAGGTTGGAATGAAAAACTGTTTTTT
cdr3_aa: CASSPGTGWNEKLFF

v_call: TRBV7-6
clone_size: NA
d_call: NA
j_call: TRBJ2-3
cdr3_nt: TGTGCCAGCAGCTTAGGACCACCGTGGACAGATACGCAGTATTTT
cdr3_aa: CASSLGPPWTDTQYF

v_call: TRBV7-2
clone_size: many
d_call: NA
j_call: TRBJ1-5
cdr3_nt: TGTGCCAGCAGCTTTCTGACAGGAAGCAATCAGCCCCAGCATTTT
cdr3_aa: CASSFLTGSNQPQHF

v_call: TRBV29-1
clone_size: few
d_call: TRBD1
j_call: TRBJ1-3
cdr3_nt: TGCAGCGTTGCGGGTGGGACAGGGGCCAAATACTCTGGAAACACCATATATTTT
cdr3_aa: CSVAGGTGAKYSGNTIYF

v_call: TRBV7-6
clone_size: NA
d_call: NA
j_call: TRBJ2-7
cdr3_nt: TGTGCCAGCAGCCGCGGGGACACCTTCTACGAGCAGTACTTC
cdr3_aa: CASSRGDTFYEQYF

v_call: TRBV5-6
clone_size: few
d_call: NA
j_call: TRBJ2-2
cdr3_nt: TGTGCCAGCAGCTTGAATTGGGGGGAGCTGTTTTTT
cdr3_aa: CASSLNWGELFF

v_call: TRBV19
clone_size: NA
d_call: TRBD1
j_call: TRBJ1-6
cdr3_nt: TGTGCCAGTACCCACGGACAGGGGAATTCACCCCTCCACTTT
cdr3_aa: CASTHGQGNSPLHF

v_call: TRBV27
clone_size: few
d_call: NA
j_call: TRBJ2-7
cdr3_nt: TGTGCCAGCAGTTTATCGACAGCCTACTACGAGCAGTACTTC
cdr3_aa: CASSLSTAYYEQYF

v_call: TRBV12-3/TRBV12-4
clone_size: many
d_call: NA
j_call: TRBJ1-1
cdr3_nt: TGTGCCAGCAGTTTTCTTGTGCCGCAAAGCGTGGGCACTGAAGCTTTCTTT
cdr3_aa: CASSFLVPQSVGTEAFF

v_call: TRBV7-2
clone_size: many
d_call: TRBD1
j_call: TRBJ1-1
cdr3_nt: TGTGCCAGCAGCTCCTTAGGGACAGCCCGTGAAGCTTTCTTT
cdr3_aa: CASSSLGTAREAFF

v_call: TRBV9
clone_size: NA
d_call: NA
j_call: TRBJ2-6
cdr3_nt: TGTGCCAGCAGCCTCTCCCGGGGGTCTGGGGCCAACGTCCTGACTTTC
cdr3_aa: CASSLSRGSGANVLTF

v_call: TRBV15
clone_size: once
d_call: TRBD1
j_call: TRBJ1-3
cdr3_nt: TGTGCCACCACGCGGGACAGCGCCGACTCTGGAAACACCATATATTTT
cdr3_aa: CATTRDSADSGNTIYF

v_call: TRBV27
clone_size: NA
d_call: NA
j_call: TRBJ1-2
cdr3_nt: TGTGCCAGCAGTACCCGGGACACATCCTTCTATGGCTACACCTTC
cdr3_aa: CASSTRDTSFYGYTF

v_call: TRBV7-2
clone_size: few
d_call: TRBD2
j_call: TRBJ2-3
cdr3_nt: TGTGCCAGCAGCCCGACTAGCGGGGGGTACACAGATACGCAGTATTTT
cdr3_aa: CASSPTSGGYTDTQYF

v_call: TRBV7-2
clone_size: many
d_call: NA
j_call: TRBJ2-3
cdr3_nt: TGTGCCAGCAGCTTTCTATCGGGGGCCAGCACAGATACGCAGTATTTT
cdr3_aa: CASSFLSGASTDTQYF

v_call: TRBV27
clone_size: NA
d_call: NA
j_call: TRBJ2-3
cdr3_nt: TGTGCCAGCAGTTTATCGAGGAGGGCCACAGATACGCAGTATTTT
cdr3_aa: CASSLSRRATDTQYF

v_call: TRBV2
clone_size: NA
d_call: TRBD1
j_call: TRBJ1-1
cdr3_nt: TGTGCCAGCACAGACGACAGGGCTATCGACACTGAAGCTTTCTTT
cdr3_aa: CASTDDRAIDTEAFF

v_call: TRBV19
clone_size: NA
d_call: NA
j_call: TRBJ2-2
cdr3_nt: TGTGCCAGTAGTCCACTCCTCGCCGAACTGTTTTTT
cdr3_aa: CASSPLLAELFF

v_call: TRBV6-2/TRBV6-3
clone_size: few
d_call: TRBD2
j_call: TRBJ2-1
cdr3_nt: TGTGCCAGCAGTCTGGGACTAGGACAAAATGAGCAGTTCTTC
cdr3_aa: CASSLGLGQNEQFF

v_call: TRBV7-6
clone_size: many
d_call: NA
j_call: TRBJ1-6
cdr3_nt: TGTGCCAGCAGCTTAAACCCCCCAAATTCACCCCTCCACTTT
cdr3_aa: CASSLNPPNSPLHF

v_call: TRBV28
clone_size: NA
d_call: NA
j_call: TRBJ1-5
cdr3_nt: TGTGCCAGCACCCACGAGGTTAGCAATCAGCCCCAGCATTTT
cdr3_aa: CASTHEVSNQPQHF

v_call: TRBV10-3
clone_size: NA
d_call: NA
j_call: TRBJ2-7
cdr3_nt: TGTGCCATCAGTAAGTACCTTTCGACGGACACCTACGAGCAGTACTTC
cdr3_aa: CAISKYLSTDTYEQYF

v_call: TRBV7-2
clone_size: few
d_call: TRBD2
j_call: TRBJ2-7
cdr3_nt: TGTGCCAGCAGCACCTCTAGCGGGGGGGCCTACGAGCAGTACTTC
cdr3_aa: CASSTSSGGAYEQYF

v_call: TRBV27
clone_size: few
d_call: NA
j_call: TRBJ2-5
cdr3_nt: TGTGCCAGCAGTTTATCGTCGCAGGGAGAGACCCAGTACTTC
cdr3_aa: CASSLSSQGETQYF

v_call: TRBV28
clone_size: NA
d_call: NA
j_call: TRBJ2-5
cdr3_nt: TGTGCCAGCAGTTTGCTCGGAGTGGTGTTTGCAGAGACCCAGTACTTC
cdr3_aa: CASSLLGVVFAETQYF

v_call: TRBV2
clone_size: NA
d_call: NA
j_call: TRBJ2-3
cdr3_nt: TGTGCCAGTCTTTGGGCGTCTAGCACAGATACGCAGTATTTT
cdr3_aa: CASLWASSTDTQYF

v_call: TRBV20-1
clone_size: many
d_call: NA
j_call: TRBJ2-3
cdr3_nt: TGCAGTGCTTATCCCCTACTCCGGGACGAAAGCACAGATACGCAGTATTTT
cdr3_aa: CSAYPLLRDESTDTQYF

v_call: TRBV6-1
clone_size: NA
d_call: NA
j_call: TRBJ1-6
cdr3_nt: TGTGCCAGCAGTGAATCGGGGGCCCCTTCGGGCCTCCACTTT
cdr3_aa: CASSESGAPSGLHF

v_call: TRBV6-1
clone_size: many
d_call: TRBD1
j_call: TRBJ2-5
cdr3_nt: TGTGCCAGCAGGATTCACGGGACAGCCCAAGAGACCCAGTACTTC
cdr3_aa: CASRIHGTAQETQYF

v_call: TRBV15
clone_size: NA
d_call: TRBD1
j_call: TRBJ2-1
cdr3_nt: TGTGCCACCACCCCGCGGATGCCGGGACAGGGGAGGAATGAGCAGTTCTTC
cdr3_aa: CATTPRMPGQGRNEQFF

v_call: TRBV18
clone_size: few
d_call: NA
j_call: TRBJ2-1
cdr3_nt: TGTGCCAGCTCACACCGAGGGGACGATGAGCAGTTCTTC
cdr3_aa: CASSHRGDDEQFF

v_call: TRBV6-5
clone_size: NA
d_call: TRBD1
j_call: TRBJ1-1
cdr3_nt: TGTGCCAGCAGTTACTCGATTGTCCAGGGGGAGGCTTTCTTT
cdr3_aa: CASSYSIVQGEAFF

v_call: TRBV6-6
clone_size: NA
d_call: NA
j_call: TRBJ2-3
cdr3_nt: TGTGCCAGCAGTTACTCGCGGACCGGGACTGATAACCCAGATACGCAGTATTTT
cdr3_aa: CASSYSRTGTDNPDTQYF

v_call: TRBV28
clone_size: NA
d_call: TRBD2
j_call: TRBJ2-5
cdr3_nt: TGTGCCAGCAGCCCCGTCGGACTAGATGAAGAGACCCAGTACTTC
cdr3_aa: CASSPVGLDEETQYF

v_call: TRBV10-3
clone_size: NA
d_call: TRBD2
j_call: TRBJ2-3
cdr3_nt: TGTGCCATCAGTGAGTCGTTAACTAGCGGGGGGGCCTCAGATACGCAGTATTTT
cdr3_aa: CAISESLTSGGASDTQYF

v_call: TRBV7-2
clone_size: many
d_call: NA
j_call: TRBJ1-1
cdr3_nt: TGTGCCAGCACCATAGGCAGGGAAGCTTTCTTT
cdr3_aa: CASTIGREAFF

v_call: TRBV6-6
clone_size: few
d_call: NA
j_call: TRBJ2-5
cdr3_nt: TGTGCCAGCAGTTACGTCAGGGGCCGGGAGACCCAGTACTTC
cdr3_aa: CASSYVRGRETQYF

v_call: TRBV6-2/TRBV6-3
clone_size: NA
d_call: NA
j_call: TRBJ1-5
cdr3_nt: TGTGCCAGCAACGGGGCCAATCAGCCCCAGCATTTT
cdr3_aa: CASNGANQPQHF

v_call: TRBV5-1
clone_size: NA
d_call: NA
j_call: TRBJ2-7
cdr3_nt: TGCGCCAGCAGCTTAACAACAGGGTCCTACGAGCAGTACTTC
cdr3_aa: CASSLTTGSYEQYF

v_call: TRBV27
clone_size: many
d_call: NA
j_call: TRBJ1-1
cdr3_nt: TGTGCCAGCAGGAAAGAGAACACTGAAGCTTTCTTT
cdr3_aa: CASRKENTEAFF

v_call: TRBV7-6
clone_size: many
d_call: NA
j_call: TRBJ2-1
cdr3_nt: TGTGCCAGCAGCTTAAAGAGAGGGGGGTCCAACAATGAGCAGTTCTTC
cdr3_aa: CASSLKRGGSNNEQFF

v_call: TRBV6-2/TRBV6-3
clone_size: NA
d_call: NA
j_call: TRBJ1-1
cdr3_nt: TGTGCCAGCAGTTACTTGTACACTGAAGCTTTCTTT
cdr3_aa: CASSYLYTEAFF

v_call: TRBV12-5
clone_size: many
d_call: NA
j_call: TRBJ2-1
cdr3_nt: TGTGCTAGTGGTCACACTGGACGTCACAATGAGCAGTTCTTC
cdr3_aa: CASGHTGRHNEQFF

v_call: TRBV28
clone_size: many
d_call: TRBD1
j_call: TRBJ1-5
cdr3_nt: TGTGCCAGCAGCCTTGACAGGGGGCTAGGGCAGCCCCAGCATTTT
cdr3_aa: CASSLDRGLGQPQHF

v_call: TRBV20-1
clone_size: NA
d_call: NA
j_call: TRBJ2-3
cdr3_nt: TGCAGTGCTAGAGATGTTGCGGGGGCCTATGATACGCAGTATTTT
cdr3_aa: CSARDVAGAYDTQYF

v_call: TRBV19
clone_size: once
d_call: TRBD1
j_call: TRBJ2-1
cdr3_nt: TGTGCCAGTAGACAGGGGGCGGATCATGAGCAGTTCTTC
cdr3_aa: CASRQGADHEQFF

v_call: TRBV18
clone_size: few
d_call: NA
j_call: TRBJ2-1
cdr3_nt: TGTGCCAGCTCACCAGTCCCTTCCCTAGGGGGCTCCTACAATGAGCAGTTCTTC
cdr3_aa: CASSPVPSLGGSYNEQFF

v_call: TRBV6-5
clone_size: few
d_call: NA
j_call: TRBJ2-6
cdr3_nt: TGTGCCAGCAGTTACTCGTATGCGGGGGCCTCTGGGGCCAACGTCCTGACTTTC
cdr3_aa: CASSYSYAGASGANVLTF

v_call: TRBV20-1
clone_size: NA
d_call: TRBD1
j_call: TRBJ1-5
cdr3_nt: TGCAGTGCTTCACCCAGGGGGCAGAGAGGCAATCAGCCCCAGCATTTT
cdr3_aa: CSASPRGQRGNQPQHF

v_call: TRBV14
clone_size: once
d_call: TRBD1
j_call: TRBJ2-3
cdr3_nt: TGTGCCAACAGCCTTAGACGAGGGGGCGAGGGGTATTTT
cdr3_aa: CANSLRRGGEGYF

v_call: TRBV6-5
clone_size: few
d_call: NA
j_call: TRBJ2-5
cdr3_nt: TGTGCCAGCAGTTACTCGCCTAGCGCACGCCAAGAGACCCAGTACTTC
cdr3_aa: CASSYSPSARQETQYF